This paragraph reports one TCR beta chain. This sample is drawn from a study of blood T cell repertoires in COVID-19. The CDR3 spans 16 residues. The ends were cut back, 1 base at V and 2 bases at J, with 11 bases in the middle. Germline V gene lookup returns CDR1 SGHTA and CDR2 FQGNSA. Here immunoSEQ multiplex PCR was the method, and the copy in TCRdb shows in-frame clones only, minus some. Here the sample spans approximately 90,000 clones, roughly 80% being singletons. Sample: peripheral blood. The genes are TRBV7-2 and TRBJ1-4, with TRBD1 as a possible D gene (5 bases). The origin of this receptor is a man in his sixties with acute or convalescent COVID-19. DNA for the CDR3: TGTGCCAGCAGCTTAGGCGGGGCTTCCACTAATGAAAAACTGTTTTTT. It codes for CASSLGGASTNEKLFF. Supplemented by reference TRBV7-2 and TRBJ1-4, the full variable domain reads GAGVSQSPSNKVTEKGKDVELRCDPISGHTALYWYRQSLGQGLEFLIYFQGNSAPDKSGLPSDRFSAERTGGSVSTLTIQRTQQEDSAVYLCASSLGGASTNEKLFFGSGTQLSVL.